These 5 T cell receptor beta chains originate from one sample sequenced in a study of blood T cell repertoires in COVID-19. Data came from immunoSEQ multiplex PCR; TCRdb stores just in-frame clones and leaves some out. The sample shows roughly 250,000 clones, 70% to 90% of them seen only once. The specimen was peripheral blood. These receptors originate from a woman aged 45 to 65 with acute or convalescent COVID-19.

The gene calls are TRBV28 and TRBJ1-5, with no clear D. Germline CDR1 MDHEN, CDR2 SYDVKM. V lost 3 bases to trimming and J lost 3 bases, with 12 bases between them. This CDR3 comprises 15 residues. CDR3 coding DNA: TGTGCCAGCAGTTTGGGTTACACTAACAATCAGCCCCAGCATTTT. As protein: CASSLGYTNNQPQHF. Full variable domain (remainder filled in from reference TRBV28 and TRBJ1-5): DVKVTQSSRYLVKRTGEKVFLECVQDMDHENMFWYRQDPGLGLRLIYFSYDVKMKEKGDIPEGYSVSREKKERFSLILESASTNQTSMYLCASSLGYTNNQPQHFGDGTRLSIL.

The chain joins TRBV19 to TRBJ1-4, with D possibly TRBD1 on 6 matching bases. CDR1 and CDR2 (germline): LNHDA, SQIVND (reference sequence). This CDR3 is built from 14 residues. V lost 6 bases to trimming and J lost 3 bases, with 11 bases between them. CDR3 sequence (DNA): TGTGCCAGTAGGCACAGGGCCTCTAATGAAAAACTGTTTTTT. This gives the protein CASRHRASNEKLFF.

The chain recombines TRBV2 with TRBJ2-7, with 10 bases fitting TRBD2. This CDR3 region has 16 residues. V trimming: 2 bases; J trimming: 2 bases; junction bases outside the gene matches: 6. CDR1 is SNHLY and CDR2 is FYNNEI in the germline V gene. The CDR3 spells CASSERWLAGAYEQYF. Here the CDR3 DNA reads TGTGCCAGCAGTGAAAGATGGCTAGCGGGAGCCTACGAGCAGTACTTC.

The chain joins TRBV10-3 to TRBJ1-1, with D perhaps TRBD1 (5 bases). The CDR3 length is 12 residues. The germline gives CDR1 ENHRY, CDR2 SYGVKD. Trimming removed 4 bases from V and 2 bases from J, with 5 bases in between. CDR3 DNA: TGTGCCATCAGTGGGACAAACACTGAAGCTTTCTTT. The encoded protein is CAISGTNTEAFF.

The chain combines TRBV11-2 with TRBJ1-2, with no clear D. In germline, CDR1 is SGHAT, CDR2 FQNNGV. V lost 3 bases and J 5 bases, leaving 7 bases between the germline ends. The CDR3 runs to 12 residues. For the CDR3, the DNA is TGTGCCAGCAGCTTTGCGGAATATGGCTACACCTTC. This translates into CASSFAEYGYTF.